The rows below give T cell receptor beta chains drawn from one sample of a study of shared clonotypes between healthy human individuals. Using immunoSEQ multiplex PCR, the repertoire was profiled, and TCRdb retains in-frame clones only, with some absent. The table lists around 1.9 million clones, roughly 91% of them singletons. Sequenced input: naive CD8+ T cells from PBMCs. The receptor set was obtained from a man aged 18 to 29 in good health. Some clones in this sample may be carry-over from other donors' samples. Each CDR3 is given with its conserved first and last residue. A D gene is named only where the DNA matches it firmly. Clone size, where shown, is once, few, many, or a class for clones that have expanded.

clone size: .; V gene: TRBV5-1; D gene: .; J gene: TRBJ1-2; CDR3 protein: CASSPRASGDGYTF; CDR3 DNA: TGCGCCAGCAGCCCTCGGGCCTCCGGGGATGGCTACACCTTC
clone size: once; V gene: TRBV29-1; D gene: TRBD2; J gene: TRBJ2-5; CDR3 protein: CSSDPGGQETQYF; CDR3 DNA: TGCAGCTCCGACCCCGGGGGGCAAGAGACCCAGTACTTC
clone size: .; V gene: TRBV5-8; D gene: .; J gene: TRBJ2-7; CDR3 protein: CASSLLGHPFYEQYF; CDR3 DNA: TGTGCCAGCAGCTTGCTAGGACACCCTTTCTACGAGCAGTACTTC
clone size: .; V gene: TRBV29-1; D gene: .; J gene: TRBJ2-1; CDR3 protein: CSVEGGRLGYNEQFF; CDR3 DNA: TGCAGCGTTGAAGGGGGCAGGTTAGGCTACAATGAGCAGTTCTTC
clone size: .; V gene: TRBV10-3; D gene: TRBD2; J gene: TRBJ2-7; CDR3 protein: CAISETSGSRYEQYF; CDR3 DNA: TGTGCCATCAGTGAGACTAGCGGGTCCCGTTACGAGCAGTACTTC
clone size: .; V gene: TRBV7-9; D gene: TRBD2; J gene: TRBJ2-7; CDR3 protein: CASSSDGGTRGAYEQYF; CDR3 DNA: TGTGCCAGCAGCTCCGATGGTGGGACTAGAGGAGCCTACGAGCAGTACTTC
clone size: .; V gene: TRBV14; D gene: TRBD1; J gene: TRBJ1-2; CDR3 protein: CASSQDRTGNYGYTF; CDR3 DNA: TGTGCCAGCAGCCAAGATCGGACAGGGAACTATGGCTACACCTTC
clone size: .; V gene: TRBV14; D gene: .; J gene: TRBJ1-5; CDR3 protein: CASSQGLYQPQHF; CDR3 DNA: TGTGCCAGCAGCCAAGGCCTTTATCAGCCCCAGCATTTT
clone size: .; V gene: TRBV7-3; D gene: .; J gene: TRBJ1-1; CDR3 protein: CASSFGFGTEAFF; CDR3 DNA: TGTGCCAGCAGCTTTGGATTTGGGACTGAAGCTTTCTTT
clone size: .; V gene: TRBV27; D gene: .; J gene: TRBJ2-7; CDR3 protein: CASSSTGNSYEQYF; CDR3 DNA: TGTGCCAGCAGTTCGACAGGAAACTCCTACGAGCAGTACTTC
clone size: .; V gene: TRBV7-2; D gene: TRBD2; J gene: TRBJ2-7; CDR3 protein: CASSPHLSGAEGYEQYF; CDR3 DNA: TGTGCCAGCAGCCCGCACCTCAGCGGGGCGGAGGGCTACGAGCAGTACTTC
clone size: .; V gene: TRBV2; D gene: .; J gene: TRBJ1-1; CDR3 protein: CASRRLMNTEAFF; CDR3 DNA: TGTGCCAGCCGACGGTTAATGAACACTGAAGCTTTCTTT
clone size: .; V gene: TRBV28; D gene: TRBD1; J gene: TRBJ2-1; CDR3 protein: CASSIYRDSPYNEQFF; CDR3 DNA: TGTGCCAGCAGTATATACCGGGACAGCCCGTACAATGAGCAGTTCTTC
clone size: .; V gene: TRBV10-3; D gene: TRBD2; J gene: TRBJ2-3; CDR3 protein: CAISDPGTSGPYTDTQYF; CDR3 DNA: TGTGCCATCAGTGACCCCGGGACTAGCGGCCCTTACACAGATACGCAGTATTTT
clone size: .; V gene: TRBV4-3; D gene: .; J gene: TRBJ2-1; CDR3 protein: CASSQDEGSSYNEQFF; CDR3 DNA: TGCGCCAGCAGCCAAGACGAGGGCAGTTCCTACAATGAGCAGTTCTTC
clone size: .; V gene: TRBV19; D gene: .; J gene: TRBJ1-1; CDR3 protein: CASDRGRWTEAFF; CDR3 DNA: TGTGCCAGTGACCGTGGCAGATGGACTGAAGCTTTCTTT
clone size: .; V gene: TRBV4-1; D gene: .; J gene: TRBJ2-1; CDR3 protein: CASSQAPWDNEQFF; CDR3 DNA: TGCGCCAGCAGCCAAGCTCCTTGGGACAATGAGCAGTTCTTC
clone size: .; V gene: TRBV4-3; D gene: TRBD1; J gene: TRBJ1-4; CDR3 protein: CASSQDTGTGGRSEKLFF; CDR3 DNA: TGCGCCAGCAGCCAAGATACCGGGACAGGGGGTAGGAGTGAAAAACTGTTTTTT
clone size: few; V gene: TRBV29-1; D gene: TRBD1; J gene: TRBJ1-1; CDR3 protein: CSVELRGQRIATEAFF; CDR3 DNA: TGCAGCGTTGAACTCAGGGGGCAGCGGATAGCCACTGAAGCTTTCTTT
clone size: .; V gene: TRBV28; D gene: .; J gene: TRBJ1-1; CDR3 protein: CASRPLDKLNTEAFF; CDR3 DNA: TGTGCCAGCAGGCCGTTGGACAAGTTGAACACTGAAGCTTTCTTT
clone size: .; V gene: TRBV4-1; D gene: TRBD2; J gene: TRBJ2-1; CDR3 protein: CASSQGGLLEQFF; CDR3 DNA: TGCGCCAGCAGCCAGGGGGGACTACTTGAGCAGTTCTTC
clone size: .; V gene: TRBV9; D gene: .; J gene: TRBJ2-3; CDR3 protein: CASSLNDGPDLIATDTQYF; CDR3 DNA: TGTGCCAGCAGCCTAAATGATGGCCCGGACCTCATTGCAACAGATACGCAGTATTTT
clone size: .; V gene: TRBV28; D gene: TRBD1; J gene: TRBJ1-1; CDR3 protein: CASSSHGQAHTEAFF; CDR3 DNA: TGTGCCAGCAGTTCTCACGGACAGGCTCACACTGAAGCTTTCTTT
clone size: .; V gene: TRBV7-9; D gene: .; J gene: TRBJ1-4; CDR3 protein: CASSPDGFNEKLFF; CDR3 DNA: TGTGCCAGCAGTCCGGACGGTTTTAATGAAAAACTGTTTTTT
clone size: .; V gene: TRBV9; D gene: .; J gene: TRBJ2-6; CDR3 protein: CASSRLGLGANVLTF; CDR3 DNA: TGTGCCAGCAGCCGCCTGGGGCTAGGGGCCAACGTCCTGACTTTC